The sequence of this T cell receptor (beta chain) was determined in a study of T-cell memory formation after mild COVID-19 (dated by TCRdb to the early 2020s). For the study in its entirety: TCR sequence clusters from the two donors were largely donor specific. In a couple of donors, T-cell clones that expanded and contracted after mild COVID-19 were followed by sequencing TCRalpha and TCRbeta repertoires longitudinally. The cohort was made up of two young adult volunteers, one female and one male, who were previously healthy. Paper-wide results and their limitations: Some responding clones were found in pre-infection memory, which suggests that pre-existing cross-reactive memory T cells took part in the SARS-CoV-2 response. SARS-CoV-2 specificity was not confirmed for the second-wave clones peaking on day 37. Contracting CD4+ clones were located mainly in the CM and EM memory subsets, whereas CD8+ clones were found to be enriched in EMRA. Clones that contracted from day 15 to 85 showed balanced CD4/CD8 phenotypes, whereas a second wave of clones that expanded from day 15 to 37 leaned towards CD4+. The study covered only a couple of mild cases, and larger cohorts including severe cases with pre-infection samples were considered necessary.

Ficoll-Paque density gradient centrifugation was the method used to isolate PBMCs. The germline V gene supplies CDR1 KGHDR and CDR2 SFDVKD. Trimming costs V 7 bases and J 2 bases, and their ends lie 16 bases apart. Its CDR3 holds 16 amino acids, cysteine through phenylalanine. The only DNA kept is the CDR3, 48 bases in frame from the first base. At least ten counts were recorded for this clonotype. It has no known antigen specificity. No clone much larger than this one lies a single base away; base qualities are absent. Sequencing relied on an Illumina NovaSeq 6000. Using 5'RACE with constant-segment primers, TCRalpha and TCRbeta cDNA libraries were constructed, with sample barcodes and unique molecular identifiers added in the process. RNA was extracted from every sample with Trizol reagent. Libraries were amplified in two PCR steps, with a second sample barcode and Illumina TruSeq adapters added in the second step. Sequencing of the libraries was done on an Illumina NovaSeq, producing 2 x 150 bp paired-end reads. In the original analysis: With migec v1.2.7, reads were demultiplexed and then collapsed into UMI-guided consensus sequences. Using mixcr v2.1.11, UMI consensuses were aligned to TRA and TRB V and J templates and then assembled into clonotypes. A clonotype was counted as expanded or contracted only when both edgeR and NoisET called the clonotype significant, with the noise models trained on biological replicates. For edgeR calls, the thresholds were a false discovery rate-adjusted p below 0.01 and a log2 fold-change of 1. As an exploratory analysis of dynamics, max-normalized trajectories of the 1000 most abundant clonotypes were examined with PCA combined with hierarchical clustering. The CD4 or CD8 phenotype of responding clones was assigned using the separately sequenced CD4+ and CD8+ repertoires. The public reads were reprocessed in TCRdb via fastp at Q25 and MiXCR, keeping in-frame beta chains. A single entry per CDR3 protein holds the most common genes and DNA from its merged rows. TCRdb assigned the V and J calls; the authors' analysis was not used. This sample is represented by 500,000 to 650,000 distinct CDR3 sequences; 20% to 25% of them were singletons. The ten largest clones represent 7% to 9% of the sample.

This clonotype was sampled from an adult woman who had mild COVID-19 (a few samples of this study predate the infection). The sample titles of this study are shuffled in the database, so cell type and time point are left out; the donor was told from shared clones. In this chain, TRBV24-1 is recombined with TRBJ2-2; TRBD1 is a possible D gene, resting on 6 matching bases. The sample consisted of PBMCs or a T cell subset sorted from them (not recorded which). The CDR3 region has the sequence CATSPRGRGNTGELFF. The nucleotides are TGTGCCACCAGCCCCAGGGGTCGGGGAAACACCGGGGAGCTGTTTTTT.